These T cell receptor beta chains were read from a single sample in a study of blood T cell repertoires in COVID-19. Using immunoSEQ multiplex PCR, the repertoire was profiled, and TCRdb retains in-frame clones only, with some absent. The sample shows roughly 380,000 clones, roughly four fifths of them seen only once. Sequencing was done on a sample of peripheral blood. The receptors were sampled from a human donor with acute or convalescent COVID-19. The donor label of this sample is uncertain. Each CDR3 is given with its conserved first and last residue. Each record gives: D gene, J gene, V gene, clone size, CDR3 DNA, CDR3 protein. A D gene is named only where the DNA matches it firmly. Clone size is shown for a subset of rows, as once, few, many or a class of expanded clone.

D gene: -
J gene: TRBJ1-2
V gene: TRBV6-5
clone size: -
CDR3 DNA: TGTGCCAGCAGTAGAACAGGGAATCGTGCCTATGGCTACACCTTC
CDR3 protein: CASSRTGNRAYGYTF

D gene: TRBD1
J gene: TRBJ1-2
V gene: TRBV3-1/TRBV3-2
clone size: -
CDR3 DNA: TGTGCCAGCAGCCGGGGGACAGGGAAATCACGGACCCATGGCTACACCTTC
CDR3 protein: CASSRGTGKSRTHGYTF

D gene: TRBD1
J gene: TRBJ1-4
V gene: TRBV10-3
clone size: -
CDR3 DNA: TGTGCCATCAGTGGAAGGACAGGGGGCGAAAAACTGTTTTTT
CDR3 protein: CAISGRTGGEKLFF

D gene: -
J gene: TRBJ1-4
V gene: TRBV2
clone size: few
CDR3 DNA: TGTGCCAGCAGGCTTTGGCCTGAAAAACTGTTTTTT
CDR3 protein: CASRLWPEKLFF

D gene: -
J gene: TRBJ1-6
V gene: TRBV28
clone size: -
CDR3 DNA: TGTGCCAGCAGTCCCGACATTTTCACCCTCCACTTT
CDR3 protein: CASSPDIFTLHF

D gene: -
J gene: TRBJ2-1
V gene: TRBV2
clone size: -
CDR3 DNA: TGTGCCAGCAGTCATACGGGGACTGGAAGGAATGAGCAGTTCTTC
CDR3 protein: CASSHTGTGRNEQFF

D gene: TRBD1
J gene: TRBJ1-2
V gene: TRBV5-1
clone size: -
CDR3 DNA: TGCGCCAGCAGCTTGGGGGACAGGGCCGGCTATGGCTACACCTTC
CDR3 protein: CASSLGDRAGYGYTF

D gene: TRBD2
J gene: TRBJ2-3
V gene: TRBV27
clone size: -
CDR3 DNA: TGTGCCAGCAGTTACAGCCTCGGACTAGCGGGGGTAACAGATACGCAGTATTTT
CDR3 protein: CASSYSLGLAGVTDTQYF

D gene: TRBD1
J gene: TRBJ2-7
V gene: TRBV6-2/TRBV6-3
clone size: -
CDR3 DNA: TGTGCCAGCAGTACCCGACAGGGGAGTATTAACGAGCAGTACTTC
CDR3 protein: CASSTRQGSINEQYF

D gene: -
J gene: TRBJ1-1
V gene: TRBV7-8
clone size: once
CDR3 DNA: TGTGCCAGCAGCTTTACCCGGGGGTTGAACACTGAAGCTTTCTTT
CDR3 protein: CASSFTRGLNTEAFF

D gene: -
J gene: TRBJ2-7
V gene: TRBV7-2
clone size: -
CDR3 DNA: TGTGCCAGCAGCCTTCCATACAGGGAAAAAGCCTACGAGCAGTACTTC
CDR3 protein: CASSLPYREKAYEQYF

D gene: TRBD1
J gene: TRBJ1-6
V gene: TRBV6-5
clone size: -
CDR3 DNA: TGTGCCAGCGTTCTCGACAGGGACCGTAATTCACCCCTCCACTTT
CDR3 protein: CASVLDRDRNSPLHF

D gene: -
J gene: TRBJ1-5
V gene: TRBV19
clone size: -
CDR3 DNA: TGTGCCAGTAGTCCCCTCTCGGCGGATTATAGCAATCAGCCCCAGCATTTT
CDR3 protein: CASSPLSADYSNQPQHF

D gene: -
J gene: TRBJ1-6
V gene: TRBV28
clone size: -
CDR3 DNA: TGTGCCAGCAGTTTTTATGGGTACAGGGTTTCACCCCTCCACTTT
CDR3 protein: CASSFYGYRVSPLHF

D gene: TRBD1
J gene: TRBJ1-2
V gene: TRBV2
clone size: -
CDR3 DNA: TGTGCCAGCAGTTTCGACAGGGGTCATGGCTACACCTTC
CDR3 protein: CASSFDRGHGYTF

D gene: TRBD1
J gene: TRBJ2-2
V gene: TRBV7-8
clone size: -
CDR3 DNA: TGTGCCAGCAGCTGGGACAGGACTATCGTAAACACCGGGGAGCTGTTTTTT
CDR3 protein: CASSWDRTIVNTGELFF

D gene: -
J gene: TRBJ1-1
V gene: TRBV4-1
clone size: -
CDR3 DNA: TGCGCCAGCAGCCTATTCCAACAGATGAACACTGAAGCTTTCTTT
CDR3 protein: CASSLFQQMNTEAFF

D gene: TRBD1
J gene: TRBJ2-7
V gene: TRBV29-1
clone size: -
CDR3 DNA: TGCAGCGTTGTAGGGGACAGGGCGAACGAGCAGTACTTC
CDR3 protein: CSVVGDRANEQYF

D gene: -
J gene: TRBJ1-6
V gene: TRBV3-1/TRBV3-2
clone size: -
CDR3 DNA: TGTGCCAGCAGCCTCACTTGGAGCTCCTATAATTCACCCCTCCACTTT
CDR3 protein: CASSLTWSSYNSPLHF

D gene: -
J gene: TRBJ1-1
V gene: TRBV2
clone size: -
CDR3 DNA: TGTGCCAGCAGGGCCTTCGACAGGACGAACACTGAAGCTTTCTTT
CDR3 protein: CASRAFDRTNTEAFF

D gene: -
J gene: TRBJ1-1
V gene: TRBV18
clone size: few
CDR3 DNA: TGTGCCAGCTCACCCCAAACATTGAACACTGAAGCTTTCTTT
CDR3 protein: CASSPQTLNTEAFF

D gene: -
J gene: TRBJ2-7
V gene: TRBV6-5
clone size: few
CDR3 DNA: TGTGCCAGCAGCCCCGATTGGGGCAGGAGATACGAGCAGTACTTC
CDR3 protein: CASSPDWGRRYEQYF

D gene: TRBD2
J gene: TRBJ2-5
V gene: TRBV3-1/TRBV3-2
clone size: -
CDR3 DNA: TGTGCCAGCAGCCACAATAGCGGGGGAGAGACCCAGTACTTC
CDR3 protein: CASSHNSGGETQYF

D gene: -
J gene: TRBJ1-5
V gene: TRBV19
clone size: few
CDR3 DNA: TGTGCCAGTAGTATTAACGTTGGGGGCTCGCAGCCCCAGCATTTT
CDR3 protein: CASSINVGGSQPQHF

D gene: -
J gene: TRBJ2-3
V gene: TRBV9
clone size: -
CDR3 DNA: TGTGCCAGCAGCGCCCGCGGAGCAGCTACGCAGTATTTT
CDR3 protein: CASSARGAATQYF

D gene: TRBD1
J gene: TRBJ2-7
V gene: TRBV29-1
clone size: -
CDR3 DNA: TGCAGCGTGGCCGAGGGGGCCCCCGAGCAGTACTTC
CDR3 protein: CSVAEGAPEQYF

D gene: -
J gene: TRBJ1-2
V gene: TRBV6-1
clone size: -
CDR3 DNA: TGTGCCAGCAGTGACAGCCCGGGACTCGGCTATGGCTACACCTTC
CDR3 protein: CASSDSPGLGYGYTF

D gene: -
J gene: TRBJ2-6
V gene: TRBV19
clone size: once
CDR3 DNA: TGTGCCAGCCTACTCTCTGGGGCCAACGTCCTGACTTTC
CDR3 protein: CASLLSGANVLTF

D gene: TRBD1
J gene: TRBJ1-2
V gene: TRBV30
clone size: -
CDR3 DNA: TGTGCCTGGATTCGGAACGAGGGGACAGGGGGCAGGGGCTACACCTTC
CDR3 protein: CAWIRNEGTGGRGYTF

D gene: -
J gene: TRBJ2-1
V gene: TRBV6-5
clone size: -
CDR3 DNA: TGTGCCAGCAGTAACTCCATAGACTACAATGAGCAGTTCTTC
CDR3 protein: CASSNSIDYNEQFF

D gene: TRBD1
J gene: TRBJ2-3
V gene: TRBV11-2
clone size: -
CDR3 DNA: TGTGCCAGCAGCTTGCGGGCAGGGGGCGTGGATACGCAGTATTTT
CDR3 protein: CASSLRAGGVDTQYF

D gene: -
J gene: TRBJ2-3
V gene: TRBV6-1
clone size: -
CDR3 DNA: TGTGCCAGCAGTGAAGCGCTAATTATAGATACGCAGTATTTT
CDR3 protein: CASSEALIIDTQYF

D gene: TRBD1
J gene: TRBJ2-1
V gene: TRBV7-9
clone size: -
CDR3 DNA: TGTGCCAGCAGTCGCCGGGACAGGGCCACTGAGCAGTTCTTC
CDR3 protein: CASSRRDRATEQFF